This TCR beta chain was sequenced during a study of response to subunit inactivated influenza vaccine. One entry per CDR3 protein results from TCRdb running MiXCR on the RT-PCR reads. The sample has under 850,000 distinct CDR3 sequences, around a sixth seen once. This clonotype appeared a few times. What it binds is not known. Whole-study findings and limits: There was a suggestion from the authors that each seasonal influenza vaccination recruits few new T cells.

The sequencing here drew on PBMCs from blood, taken less than 6 days after vaccination. This TCR was sampled from a middle-aged man who received an inactivated influenza vaccine.

In DNA, the CDR3 is TGTGCCAGCAGCCGCAAGATAATCACAGATACGCAGTATTTT. It encodes CASSRKIITDTQYF. The rearrangement uses TRBV3-1 and TRBJ2-3; D unclear. Between the trimmed V and J ends, which lost 4 bases and 2 bases, there was a span of 10 bases. CDR1 is LGHDT and CDR2 is YNNKEL in the germline V gene (reference sequence). This CDR3 comprises 14 residues.